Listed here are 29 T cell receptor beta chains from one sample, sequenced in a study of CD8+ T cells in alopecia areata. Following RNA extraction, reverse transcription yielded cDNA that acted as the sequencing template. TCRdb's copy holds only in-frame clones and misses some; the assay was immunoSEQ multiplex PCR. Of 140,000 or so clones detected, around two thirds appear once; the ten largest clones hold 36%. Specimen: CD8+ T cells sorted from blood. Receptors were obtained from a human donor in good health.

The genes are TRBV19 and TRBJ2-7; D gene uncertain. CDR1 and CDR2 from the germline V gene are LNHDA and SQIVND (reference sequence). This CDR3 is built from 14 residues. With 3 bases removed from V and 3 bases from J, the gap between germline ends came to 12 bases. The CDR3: CASSMDGVYYEQYF. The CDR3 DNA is TGTGCCAGTAGTATGGATGGAGTTTACTACGAGCAGTACTTC.

The DNA for the CDR3 is TGTGCCAGTAGCGGGGTATACGGGGAGCTGTTTTTT. Amino acid sequence: CASSGVYGELFF. The chain carries TRBV19 and TRBJ2-2; D might be TRBD2 (5 bases). V was shortened by 6 bases and J by 7 bases, with 9 bases between the two germline ends. There are 12 residues in the CDR3. The germline gives CDR1 LNHDA, CDR2 SQIVND (reference sequence).

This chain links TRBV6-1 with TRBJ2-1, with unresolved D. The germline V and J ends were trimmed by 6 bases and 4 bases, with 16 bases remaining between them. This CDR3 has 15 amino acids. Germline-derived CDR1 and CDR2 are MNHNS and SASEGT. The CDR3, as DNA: TGTGCCAGCAGCGCCGAAGATAGCCGTTACAATGAGCAGTTCTTC. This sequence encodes CASSAEDSRYNEQFF.

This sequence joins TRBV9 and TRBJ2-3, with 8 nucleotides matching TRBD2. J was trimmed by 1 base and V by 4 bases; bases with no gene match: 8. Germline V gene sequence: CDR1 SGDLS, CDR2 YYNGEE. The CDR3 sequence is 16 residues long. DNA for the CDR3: TGTGCCAGCAGCTCCAGCGGGGGAGCGCGCACAGATACGCAGTATTTT. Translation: CASSSSGGARTDTQYF.

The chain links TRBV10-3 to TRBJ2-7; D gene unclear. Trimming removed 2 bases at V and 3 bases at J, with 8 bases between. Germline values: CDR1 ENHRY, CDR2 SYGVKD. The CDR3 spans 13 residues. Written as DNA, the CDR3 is TGTGCCATCAGTGAGGACATCGTCTACGAGCAGTACTTC. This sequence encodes CAISEDIVYEQYF.

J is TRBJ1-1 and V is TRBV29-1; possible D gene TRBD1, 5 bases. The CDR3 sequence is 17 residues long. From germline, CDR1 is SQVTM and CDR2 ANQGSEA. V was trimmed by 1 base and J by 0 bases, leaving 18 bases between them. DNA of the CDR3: TGCAGCGTTGAAGTTCGATCCTCCCGGGGGGTGAACACTGAAGCTTTCTTT. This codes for CSVEVRSSRGVNTEAFF.

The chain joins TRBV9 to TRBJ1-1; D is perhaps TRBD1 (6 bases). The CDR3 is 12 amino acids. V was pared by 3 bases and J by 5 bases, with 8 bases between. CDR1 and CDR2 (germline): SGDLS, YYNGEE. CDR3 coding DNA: TGTGCCAGCAGCGCAACAGGGACTGAAGCTTTCTTT. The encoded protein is CASSATGTEAFF.

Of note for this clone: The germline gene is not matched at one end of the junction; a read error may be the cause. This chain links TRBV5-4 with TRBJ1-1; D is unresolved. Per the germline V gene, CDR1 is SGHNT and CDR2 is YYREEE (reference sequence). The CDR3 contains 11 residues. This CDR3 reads CASSDKPPVLF. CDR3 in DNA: TGTGCCAGCAGCGATAAGCCCCCTGTCCTATTT.

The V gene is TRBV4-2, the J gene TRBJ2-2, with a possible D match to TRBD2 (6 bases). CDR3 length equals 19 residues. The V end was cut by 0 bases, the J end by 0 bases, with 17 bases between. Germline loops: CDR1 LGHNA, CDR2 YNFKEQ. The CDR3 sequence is CASSQDHYGGGANTGELFF. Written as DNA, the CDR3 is TGTGCCAGCAGCCAAGACCACTACGGGGGAGGAGCGAACACCGGGGAGCTGTTTTTT.

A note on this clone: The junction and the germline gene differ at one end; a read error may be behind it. The CDR3 here is CASSPSTGNPEAFF. The CDR3 bases are TGCGCCAGCAGCCCCTCGACAGGGAACCCTGAAGCTTTCTTT. The chain carries TRBV5-1 and TRBJ1-1; 7 bases line up with TRBD1. This CDR3 comprises 14 residues. Germline assignment: CDR1 SGHRS and CDR2 YFSETQ.

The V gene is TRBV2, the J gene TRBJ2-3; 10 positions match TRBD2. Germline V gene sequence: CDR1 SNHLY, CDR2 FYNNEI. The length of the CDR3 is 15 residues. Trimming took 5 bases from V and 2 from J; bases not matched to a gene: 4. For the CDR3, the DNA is TGTGCCAGCAGTTACGGACTAGCGGACACAGATACGCAGTATTTT. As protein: CASSYGLADTDTQYF.

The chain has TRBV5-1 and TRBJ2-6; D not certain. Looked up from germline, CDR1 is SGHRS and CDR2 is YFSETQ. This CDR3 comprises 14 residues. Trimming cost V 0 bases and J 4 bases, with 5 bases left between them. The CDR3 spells CASSLVLGANVLTF. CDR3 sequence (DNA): TGCGCCAGCAGCTTGGTTCTGGGGGCCAACGTCCTGACTTTC. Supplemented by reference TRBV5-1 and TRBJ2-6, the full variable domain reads KAGVTQTPRYLIKTRGQQVTLSCSPISGHRSVSWYQQTPGQGLQFLFEYFSETQRNKGNFPGRFSGRQFSNSRSEMNVSTLELGDSALYLCASSLVLGANVLTFGAGSRLTVL.

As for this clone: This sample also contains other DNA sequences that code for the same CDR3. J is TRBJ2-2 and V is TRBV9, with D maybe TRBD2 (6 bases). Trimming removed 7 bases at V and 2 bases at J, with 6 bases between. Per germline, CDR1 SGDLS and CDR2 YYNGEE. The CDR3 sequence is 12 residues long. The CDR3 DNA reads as TGTGCCAGCGCGGGAAACACCGGGGAGCTGTTTTTT. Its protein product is CASAGNTGELFF. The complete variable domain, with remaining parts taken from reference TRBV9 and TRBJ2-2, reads DSGVTQTPKHLITATGQRVTLRCSPRSGDLSVYWYQQSLDQGLQFLIQYYNGEERAKGNILERFSAQQFPDLHSELNLSSLELGDSALYFCASAGNTGELFFGEGSRLTVL.

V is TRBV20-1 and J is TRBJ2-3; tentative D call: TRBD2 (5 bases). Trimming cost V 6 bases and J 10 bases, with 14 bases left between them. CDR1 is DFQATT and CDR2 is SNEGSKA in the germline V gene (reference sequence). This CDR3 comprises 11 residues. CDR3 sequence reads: CSASSGVSQYF. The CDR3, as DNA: TGCAGTGCCTCCTCCGGGGTTTCGCAGTATTTT.

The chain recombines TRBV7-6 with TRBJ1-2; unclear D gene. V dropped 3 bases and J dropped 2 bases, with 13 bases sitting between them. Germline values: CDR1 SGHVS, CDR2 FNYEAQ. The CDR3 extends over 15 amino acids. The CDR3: CASSFPKQKNYGYTF. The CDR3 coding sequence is TGTGCCAGCAGCTTCCCGAAACAGAAAAACTATGGCTACACCTTC.

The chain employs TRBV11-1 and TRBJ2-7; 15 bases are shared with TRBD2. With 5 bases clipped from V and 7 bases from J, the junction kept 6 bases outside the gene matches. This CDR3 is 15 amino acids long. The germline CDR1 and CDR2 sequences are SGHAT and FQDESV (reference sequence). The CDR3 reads CASSPGLAGGWEQYF. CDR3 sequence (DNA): TGTGCCAGCAGCCCGGGACTAGCGGGAGGATGGGAGCAGTACTTC.

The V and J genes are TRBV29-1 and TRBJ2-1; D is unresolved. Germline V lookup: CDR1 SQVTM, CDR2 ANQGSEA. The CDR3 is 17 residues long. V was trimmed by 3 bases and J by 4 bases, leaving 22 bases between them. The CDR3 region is CSVDPERPGWLYNEQFF. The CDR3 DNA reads TGCAGCGTTGACCCCGAGAGGCCCGGGTGGTTATACAATGAGCAGTTCTTC.

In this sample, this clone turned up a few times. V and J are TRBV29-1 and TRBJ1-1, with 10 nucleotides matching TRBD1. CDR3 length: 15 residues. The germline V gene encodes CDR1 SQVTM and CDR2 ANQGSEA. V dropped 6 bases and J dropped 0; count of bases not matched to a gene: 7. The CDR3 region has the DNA TGCAGCGTGGACAGGGGGAACATCATGAACACTGAAGCTTTCTTT. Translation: CSVDRGNIMNTEAFF.

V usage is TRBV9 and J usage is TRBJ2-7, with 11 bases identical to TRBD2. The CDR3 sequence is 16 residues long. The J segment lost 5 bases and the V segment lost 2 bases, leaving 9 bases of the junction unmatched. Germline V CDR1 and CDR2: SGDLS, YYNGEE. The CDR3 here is CASSVDDSGRVDEQYF. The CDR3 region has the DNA TGTGCCAGCAGCGTGGACGATAGCGGGAGGGTGGACGAGCAGTACTTC. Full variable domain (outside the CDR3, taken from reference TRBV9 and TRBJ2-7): DSGVTQTPKHLITATGQRVTLRCSPRSGDLSVYWYQQSLDQGLQFLIQYYNGEERAKGNILERFSAQQFPDLHSELNLSSLELGDSALYFCASSVDDSGRVDEQYFGPGTRLTVT.

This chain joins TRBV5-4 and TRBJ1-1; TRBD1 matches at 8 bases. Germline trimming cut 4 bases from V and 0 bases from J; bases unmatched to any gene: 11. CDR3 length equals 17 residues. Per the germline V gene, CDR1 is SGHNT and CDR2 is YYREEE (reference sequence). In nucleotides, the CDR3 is TGTGCCAGCAGCCAGTTCTCCAGGGGGCGTTTGAACACTGAAGCTTTCTTT. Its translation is CASSQFSRGRLNTEAFF.

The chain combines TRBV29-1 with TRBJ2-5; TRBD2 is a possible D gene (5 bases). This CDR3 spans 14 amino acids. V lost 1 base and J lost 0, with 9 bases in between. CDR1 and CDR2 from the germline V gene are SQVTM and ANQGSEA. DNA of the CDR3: TGCAGCGTTGAAGGGCGAGGGTACCAAGAGACCCAGTACTTC. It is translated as CSVEGRGYQETQYF.

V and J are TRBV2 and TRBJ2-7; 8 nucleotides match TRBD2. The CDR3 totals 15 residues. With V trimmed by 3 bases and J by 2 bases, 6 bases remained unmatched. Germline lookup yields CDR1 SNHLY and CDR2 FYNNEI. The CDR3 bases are TGTGCCAGCAGTGACACCGGGAGGGCTACCTACGAGCAGTACTTC. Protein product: CASSDTGRATYEQYF.

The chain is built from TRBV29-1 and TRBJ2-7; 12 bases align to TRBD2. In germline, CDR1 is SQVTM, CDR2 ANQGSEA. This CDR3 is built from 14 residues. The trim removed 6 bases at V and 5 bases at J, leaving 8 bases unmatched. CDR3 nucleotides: TGCAGCGTGACCCGGCTAGCGGGAGGGGACGAGCAGTACTTC. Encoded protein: CSVTRLAGGDEQYF.

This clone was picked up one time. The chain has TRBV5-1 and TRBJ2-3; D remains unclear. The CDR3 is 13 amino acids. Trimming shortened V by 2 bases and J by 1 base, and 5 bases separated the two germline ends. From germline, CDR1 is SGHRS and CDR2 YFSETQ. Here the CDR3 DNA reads TGCGCCAGCAGCTTCGTCGGCACAGATACGCAGTATTTT. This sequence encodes CASSFVGTDTQYF.

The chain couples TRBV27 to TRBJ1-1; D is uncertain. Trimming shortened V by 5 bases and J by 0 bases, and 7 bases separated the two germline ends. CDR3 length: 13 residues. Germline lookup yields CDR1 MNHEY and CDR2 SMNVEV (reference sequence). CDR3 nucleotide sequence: TGTGCCAGCAGTACCGGGATGAACACTGAAGCTTTCTTT. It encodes CASSTGMNTEAFF.

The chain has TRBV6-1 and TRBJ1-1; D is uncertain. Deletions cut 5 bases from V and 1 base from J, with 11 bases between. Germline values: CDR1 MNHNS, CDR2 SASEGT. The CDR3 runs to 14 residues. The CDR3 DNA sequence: TGTGCCAGCAGTCCTAACGGTGGGAACACTGAAGCTTTCTTT. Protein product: CASSPNGGNTEAFF.

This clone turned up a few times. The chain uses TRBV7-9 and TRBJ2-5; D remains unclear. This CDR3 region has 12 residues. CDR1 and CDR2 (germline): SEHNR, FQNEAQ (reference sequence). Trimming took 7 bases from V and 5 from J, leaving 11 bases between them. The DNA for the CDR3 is TGTGCCAGCACCCCAGCCGGCGAGACCCAGTACTTC. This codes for CASTPAGETQYF.

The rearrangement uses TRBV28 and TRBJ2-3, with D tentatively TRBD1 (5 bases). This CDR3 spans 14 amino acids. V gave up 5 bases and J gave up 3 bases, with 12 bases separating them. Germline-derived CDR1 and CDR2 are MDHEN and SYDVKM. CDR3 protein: CASSRDRGTDTQYF. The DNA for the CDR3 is TGTGCCAGCAGTAGGGATAGGGGAACAGATACGCAGTATTTT.

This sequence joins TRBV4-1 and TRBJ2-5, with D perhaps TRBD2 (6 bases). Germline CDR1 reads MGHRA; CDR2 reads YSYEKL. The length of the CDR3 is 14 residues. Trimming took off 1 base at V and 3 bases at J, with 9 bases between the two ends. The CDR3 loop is CASSQVGGEETQYF. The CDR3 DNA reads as TGCGCCAGCAGCCAAGTGGGCGGGGAAGAGACCCAGTACTTC.